Listed below are T cell receptor beta chains from one sample, sequenced in a study of cytomegalovirus exposure and HLA in healthy donors. TCRdb's table, derived via immunoSEQ multiplex PCR, lists solely in-frame clones and lacks some. Seen here are about 170,000 clones, 77% observed once, and the top ten hold about 1.4%. Sequencing was done on a sample of PBMCs. These receptors came from a woman aged 25 to 39 in good health and CMV-seropositive. CDR3s include the opening cysteine and the closing phenylalanine or tryptophan. D genes are given only for firm matches. The size of a clone is reported for some rows only, either as once, few or many, or as a class for expanded clones.

TRBV6-1	TRBJ2-7	NA	TRBD1	CASSMTGTGVHEQYF	TGTGCCAGCAGCATGACCGGGACAGGGGTCCACGAGCAGTACTTC
TRBV6-5	TRBJ2-3	NA	TRBD2	CASSYGLAGGADTQYF	TGTGCCAGCAGTTACGGACTAGCGGGAGGGGCAGATACGCAGTATTTT
TRBV2	TRBJ2-1	NA	TRBD1	CASSGDRGVYNEQFF	TGTGCCAGCAGTGGAGACAGGGGCGTATACAATGAGCAGTTCTTC
TRBV5-1	TRBJ2-5	NA	TRBD2	CASRLTSGSYQETQYF	TGCGCCAGCAGGCTAACTAGCGGGTCGTACCAAGAGACCCAGTACTTC
TRBV7-2	TRBJ2-7	NA	TRBD2	CASSSGGLAGEQYF	TGTGCCAGCAGCTCGGGGGGACTAGCGGGAGAGCAGTACTTC
TRBV19	TRBJ2-1	NA	TRBD2	CASSIPLTSGLVEQFF	TGTGCCAGTAGTATTCCCCTGACTAGCGGGTTGGTTGAGCAGTTCTTC
TRBV6-1	TRBJ2-2	NA	TRBD2	CASSASGLAGDTGELFF	TGTGCCAGCAGTGCATCCGGACTAGCGGGCGACACCGGGGAGCTGTTTTTT
TRBV15	TRBJ1-2	NA	NA	CATSREGQVYGYTF	TGTGCCACCAGCAGAGAAGGACAAGTCTATGGCTACACCTTC
TRBV19	TRBJ2-1	NA	TRBD2	CASKTSGIYNEQFF	TGTGCCAGTAAGACTAGCGGGATTTACAATGAGCAGTTCTTC
TRBV28	TRBJ2-3	NA	NA	CASSSPLSTDTQYF	TGTGCCAGCAGTTCACCCCTAAGCACAGATACGCAGTATTTT
TRBV12-5	TRBJ2-5	NA	NA	CASGLTGNWETQYF	TGTGCTAGTGGTTTGACAGGGAATTGGGAGACCCAGTACTTC
TRBV5-1	TRBJ2-7	NA	NA	CASSLVGGEQYF	TGCGCCAGCAGCTTGGTGGGCGGGGAGCAGTACTTC
TRBV6-1	TRBJ2-3	many	TRBD1	CASIRTGGGADTQYF	TGTGCCAGCATCCGGACAGGGGGCGGGGCAGATACGCAGTATTTT
TRBV10-3	TRBJ2-7	NA	TRBD2	CAIRDSGTSYEQYF	TGTGCCATCAGAGATTCCGGGACTAGCTACGAGCAGTACTTC
TRBV5-1	TRBJ2-2	NA	TRBD1	CASSVRTGSPGELFF	TGCGCCAGCAGCGTAAGGACAGGGAGTCCCGGGGAGCTGTTTTTT
TRBV5-1	TRBJ2-2	NA	TRBD2	CASSQGLAGGTGELFF	TGCGCCAGCAGCCAGGGACTAGCGGGCGGCACCGGGGAGCTGTTTTTT
TRBV4-1	TRBJ1-4	NA	NA	CASSQGRSLDEKLFF	TGCGCCAGCAGCCAAGGAAGGAGTTTGGATGAAAAACTGTTTTTT
TRBV11-3	TRBJ2-7	NA	NA	CASSRDGGYEQYF	TGTGCCAGCAGCCGGGACGGGGGCTACGAGCAGTACTTC
TRBV27	TRBJ2-1	NA	NA	CASSLSQRPSSYNEQFF	TGTGCCAGCAGTTTATCCCAGCGGCCGAGCTCCTACAATGAGCAGTTCTTC
TRBV14	TRBJ2-5	NA	NA	CASSQSRETQYF	TGTGCCAGCAGCCAATCCCGGGAGACCCAGTACTTC
TRBV11-3	TRBJ2-1	NA	NA	CASSLVQGSDEQFF	TGTGCCAGCAGCTTAGTCCAGGGGAGTGATGAGCAGTTCTTC
TRBV6-1	TRBJ2-1	NA	TRBD2	CASRPTSGRYNEQFF	TGTGCCAGCAGACCTACTAGCGGGAGGTACAATGAGCAGTTCTTC
TRBV30	TRBJ2-3	once	NA	CASTRGLAALAGTDTQYF	TGTGCCTCAACCCGGGGGCTAGCGGCCCTGGCGGGCACAGATACGCAGTATTTT
TRBV27	TRBJ1-2	NA	TRBD1	CASSFARDSTNYGYTF	TGTGCCAGCAGCTTCGCCCGGGACAGCACTAACTATGGCTACACCTTC
TRBV2	TRBJ2-5	NA	TRBD2	CASRPGLGTETQYF	TGTGCCAGCAGGCCGGGACTAGGGACGGAGACCCAGTACTTC
TRBV2	TRBJ1-2	NA	TRBD1	CASGDRLNYGYTF	TGTGCCAGCGGGGACAGGCTCAACTATGGCTACACCTTC